This TCR beta chain was identified during a study of blood T cells in healthy people across ages (dated by TCRdb to about 2015). Some background on the complete study: Template switching captured roughly one uniquely barcoded TCR beta cDNA molecule per two T cells in model experiments. Using deep sequencing normalized with unique cDNA molecular identifiers, the study measured how TCR beta repertoire diversity changes with age. Donors were grouped into four age groups: young (average roughly 17 years), middle-aged (less than 40), aged (around 62) and long-lived (just over 80). To avoid experimental bias, donors of different ages were spread randomly across the sequencing lanes. The study analyzed two additional independent replicas of 1 million unique cDNA reads from the same blood draw for two donors, one aged 18 to 29 and one aged 80 or older.

The CDR3 runs 14 amino acids, cysteine and phenylalanine included. The retained sequence is limited to the CDR3, 42 bases, with the frame set at the first base. Looking up the germline V gene yields CDR1 SGHDN and CDR2 FVKESK. At the junction V is shortened by 1 base and J by 4 bases; bases outside the gene matches: 3. Receptors were amplified or captured by 5' RACE. The sequencer listed for this sample is Illumina HiSeq 2500. A second about 7 to 12 cycle PCR used a sample-barcoded 5' primer and a J-beta primer mix. A unique molecular identifier was introduced onto each TCR beta cDNA molecule by a template-switch 5' adaptor carrying 12 random nucleotides. Each sample yielded at least 2.5 million CDR3-containing paired-end reads. First-strand cDNA was synthesized from all RNA with the Mint cDNA synthesis kit, primed by a TRBC-specific oligonucleotide. All cDNA was treated with uracil-DNA glycosylase and then went through a first 18-cycle PCR with the universal primers M1SS and BC2_uni_R. The paper's data handling went like this. Normalization of each sample was performed by random selection of 1 million high-quality reads, each carrying a distinct molecular identifier. Reads sharing molecular identifiers were discarded rather than binned into consensus sequences. MiTCR, run with a Q25 quality threshold and the strictest error-elimination algorithm, handled CDR3 identification, clonotype clustering and error correction. Lower-bound total TCR beta diversity was estimated with a nonparametric unseen species model using Euler transformation. TCRdb trimmed public reads at Q25 via fastp, called clones via MiXCR and kept in-frame beta chains. Rows with one shared CDR3 protein collapse into an entry with the most common genes and DNA. TCRdb, not the authors, supplied the V and J calls. This sample is represented by fewer than 750,000 distinct CDR3 sequences; 40% to 55% of them were singletons. Of the sample, roughly 24% is held by the ten largest clones.

Broader findings and caveats from the paper: The long-lived group showed more naive CD4+ T cells, fewer expanded clones and increased TCR diversity than the aged group, suggesting age selection. Bulk unsorted PBMC profiling prevented conclusive comparison of naive and antigen-experienced compartments. Because donor CMV infection status was unknown, age-related changes in expanded clonotypes were potentially confounded. Estimates of total diversity based on one million sequenced T cells were regarded as lower bounds and as underestimates. As age increased, observed TCR beta diversity per million T cells dropped in a roughly linear way, and a significant reduction was already evident by age 40. There was a strong correlation between observed TCR beta diversity and the percentage of naive T cells measured by flow cytometry.

This clonotype was detected a few times. Its antigen remains undetermined. No quality values exist for individual bases; no much larger clone is one base distant. The donors were some 36 Caucasian individuals from Russia, aged 6 to 90 years, who were systemically healthy. Around 10 milliliters of peripheral blood were drawn from each donor into EDTA-treated Vacutainer tubes. Ficoll-Paque density-gradient centrifugation was used to isolate PBMCs, with at least 6.5 million per sample. Total RNA, at least 6 micrograms per sample, was extracted from PBMCs with Trizol reagent. For every donor, an aliquot of PBMCs went through flow cytometry to measure the percentages of naive CD45RAhigh/CD27high T cells.

This chain joins TRBV14 to TRBJ1-2; TRBD1 lines up with 7 middle nucleotides. Sequenced material: blood. The receptor comes from a man older than 75 in good health. The DNA sequence is as follows: TGTGCCAGCAGCCAAGCGGCAGGGGGCTATGGCTACACCTTC. The encoded protein is CASSQAAGGYGYTF. Beyond the CDR3, the reference TRBV14 and TRBJ1-2 genes provide the residues; the full variable domain reads: EAGVTQFPSHSVIEKGQTVTLRCDPISGHDNLYWYRRVMGKEIKFLLHFVKESKQDESGMPNNRFLAERTGGTYSTLKVQPAELEDSGVYFCASSQAAGGYGYTFGSGTRLTVV.